The 4 T cell receptor beta chains given below trace back to one sample, sequenced in a study of blood T cell repertoires in COVID-19. TCRdb's copy holds only in-frame clones and misses some; the assay was immunoSEQ multiplex PCR. The table has under 150,000 clones, about 87% seen once; the top ten hold around 4.5%. The specimen was peripheral blood. Every receptor here comes from a woman in her forties with acute or convalescent COVID-19.

The chain recombines TRBV10-3 with TRBJ1-1, with D unresolved. The CDR3 spans 17 residues. From germline, CDR1 is ENHRY and CDR2 SYGVKD. Trimming shortened V by 6 bases and J by 0 bases, and 20 bases separated the two germline ends. The CDR3 reads CAISLNRRHFMNTEAFF. CDR3 coding DNA: TGTGCCATCAGCCTCAATCGCAGACATTTCATGAACACTGAAGCTTTCTTT.

The chain uses TRBV6-7 and TRBJ2-5; 10 nucleotides align to TRBD1. TRBV6-7 is known as an ORF, though its function is uncertain. The ends lost 0 bases at V and 5 bases at J; junction bases unmatched: 3. The CDR3 covers 15 residues. The CDR3 here is CASSYSDRGRETQYF. CDR3 DNA sequence: TGTGCCAGCAGTTACTCGGACAGGGGGAGGGAGACCCAGTACTTC.

The chain links TRBV19 to TRBJ2-6; 7 nucleotides line up with TRBD1. The CDR3 is made up of 15 amino acids. Germline CDR1 is LNHDA and CDR2 is SQIVND (reference sequence). The ends lost 7 bases at V and 3 bases at J; junction bases unmatched: 6. The CDR3 DNA follows: TGTGCCAGTAAACGACAGGGTTATGGGGCCAACGTCCTGACTTTC. Translated, it gives CASKRQGYGANVLTF.

The V and J genes are TRBV5-6 and TRBJ2-7; TRBD1 matches 11 bases. With V trimmed by 2 bases and J by 3 bases, 1 base remained unmatched. The CDR3 runs to 14 residues. Germline V gives CDR1 SGHDT, CDR2 YYEEEE. The CDR3 protein is CASSFGTGGYEQYF. DNA of the CDR3: TGTGCCAGCAGCTTCGGGACAGGGGGCTACGAGCAGTACTTC.